This passage covers 6 T cell receptor beta chains from one sample sequenced in a study of OX40 agonist ivuxolimab in advanced cancers. Assay used: immunoSEQ multiplex PCR; TCRdb lists only in-frame clones, some missing. Of approximately 40,000 clones in the sample, roughly 82% were seen once. The sequences come from CD4+ or CD8+ T cells sorted from blood, collected in a trial of the OX40 agonist ivuxolimab. The receptors were sampled from an adult with an advanced solid tumor such as melanoma, head and neck, liver or kidney cancer.

V gene TRBV7-9 combines with J gene TRBJ2-1, with TRBD1 as a possible D gene (5 bases). V was cut by 4 bases and J by 5 bases, with 12 bases left in between. This CDR3 comprises 14 residues. Germline assignment: CDR1 SEHNR and CDR2 FQNEAQ (reference sequence). The CDR3 coding sequence is TGTGCCAGCAGCTCAACAGGCGGTAACAATGAGCAGTTCTTC. The encoded protein is CASSSTGGNNEQFF.

The V call is TRBV30, the J call TRBJ2-5; D perhaps matches TRBD2 (5 bases). CDR3 size: 14 residues. Germline CDR1 is GTSNPN and CDR2 is SVGIG (reference sequence). Trimming took 3 bases from V and 5 from J, leaving 16 bases between them. The CDR3 DNA sequence: TGTGCCTGGAGCCTAGCTTGGGGTGTGGAGACCCAGTACTTC. Its translation: CAWSLAWGVETQYF.

This rearrangement joins TRBV19 to TRBJ1-5, with 10 bases aligning to TRBD1. The CDR3 is 16 residues long. The V segment lost 4 bases and the J segment 4 bases; nucleotides outside the gene matches: 7. Per the germline V gene, CDR1 is LNHDA and CDR2 is SQIVND (reference sequence). The CDR3 bases are TGTGCCAGTAGTACGATACCGGGACAGGGGAATCAGCCCCAGCATTTT. Amino acid sequence: CASSTIPGQGNQPQHF. Variable domain in full (rest from reference TRBV19 and TRBJ1-5): DGGITQSPKYLFRKEGQNVTLSCEQNLNHDAMYWYRQDPGQGLRLIYYSQIVNDFQKGDIAEGYSVSREKKESFPLTVTSAQKNPTAFYLCASSTIPGQGNQPQHFGDGTRLSIL.

This chain connects TRBV18 to TRBJ2-1, with D possibly being TRBD1 (6 bases). The germline gives CDR1 KGHSH, CDR2 LQKENI. The CDR3 extends over 15 amino acids. Trimming pared 3 bases from V and 7 bases from J, leaving 16 bases between. Written as DNA, the CDR3 is TGTGCCAGCTCACCTCAGGCAGGGGTTTGGAATGAGCAGTTCTTC. Residues: CASSPQAGVWNEQFF.

The rearrangement uses TRBV29-1 and TRBJ2-5; D is perhaps TRBD1 (5 bases). The DNA end lines up better with TRBJ2-7; the J call may be wrong. The CDR3 sequence is 13 residues long. CDR1 is SQVTM, CDR2 ANQGSEA, per germline. The chain's CDR3 is CSVEIGSRDEQYF. CDR3 nucleotide sequence: TGCAGCGTTGAAATTGGGTCCAGGGACGAGCAGTACTTC.

The V gene is TRBV14, the J gene TRBJ2-3; 9 nucleotides agree with TRBD2. CDR1 and CDR2 (germline): SGHDN, FVKESK. Trimming at V came to 1 base and at J to 1 base, leaving 9 bases not matched to a gene. The CDR3 runs to 18 residues. Here the CDR3 reads CASSQVAGGPFGTDTQYF. CDR3 in DNA: TGTGCCAGCAGCCAAGTTGCGGGAGGGCCGTTTGGCACAGATACGCAGTATTTT.